This TCR beta chain derives from a study of T cell responses to AZD1222 COVID-19 vaccine. Points from the study as a whole: At baseline, seropositivity was found in only a handful of AZD1222 recipients. Every sample of the repertoires postdated the peak T cell response.

As to this clone: No antigen is known for it.

Profiled with immunoSEQ multiplex PCR; TCRdb holds only in-frame clones, not every one. This repertoire shows roughly 50,000 clones, roughly 80% found once; its top ten account for over 6.5%. Trimming removed 0 bases from V and 5 bases from J, with 7 bases in between. CDR1 and CDR2 from the germline V gene are SNHLY and FYNNEI. This CDR3 has 13 residues. Sequencing used peripheral blood, obtained on day 0 of AZD1222 vaccination. This chain uses TRBV2 with TRBJ2-5; D uncertain. The TCR sequence derives from an adult in good health. The CDR3 coding sequence is TGTGCCAGCAGTGAAGCGCACGGGGAGACCCAGTACTTC. Its protein product is CASSEAHGETQYF.